This record covers a single TCR beta chain. What antigen it recognizes has not been identified. The sample holds no much larger clone one base away, and base qualities are not on file. This record comes from a study of blood T cell repertoires in COVID-19 (dated by TCRdb to 2018 to 2021). Regarding the study in general: Samples covering the acute and convalescent phases of COVID-19 were provided by collaborators in the United States, Italy and Spain. The prospective study material was composed of cDNA or gDNA derived from T cells, B-cell-depleted T cells, or PBMCs. Deeply sampled blood TCRbeta repertoires from subjects exposed to, actively infected with, or recovered from COVID-19 were included in the dataset. The repertoires were made available in a free public database intended to serve as a resource for research on the immune response to SARS-CoV-2. The samples were drawn from the first 160 participants of the ongoing ImmuneRACE study and from 1,254 subjects provided by 6 global collaborators. A de-identified subject ID, COVID-19 status, age in years and sex were almost always included in the sample metadata. HLA class I and class II types, where available, came from metadata supplied by the sample provider rather than from assay-based typing.

Summary of the overall study and its limitations: How much clinical and demographic metadata was included differed by source and by participant, and the metadata was provided uncurated.

The collaborating institutions used their own protocols to collect whole blood in K2EDTA tubes. For TCRbeta analysis, collaborators shipped samples as frozen whole blood, isolated PBMCs, or DNA extracted from either of those sample types. TCRbeta CDR3 regions were amplified from genomic DNA by means of the immunoSEQ Assay, a bias-controlled multiplex PCR. In the source study's methods: Nucleated cell counts per sample were estimated from amplification of reference gene primers within the assay. Sequence reads were collapsed and filtered to measure the absolute abundance of every unique TCRbeta CDR3 rearrangement. Productive Simpson clonality was computed per sample as the square root of Simpson's diversity index over productive rearrangements. TCRdb holds this immuneACCESS table with in-frame rearrangements only. Some clones are missing; in checked studies, unresolved V genes explain under half, and the rest has no known cause. That table is the source of V, J and clone size, and D and trimming were worked out from the DNA. The sample table holds 60,000 to 75,000 clones, of which roughly 85% were seen once. 26% of the sample goes to the ten largest clones.

Counted from cysteine to phenylalanine, this CDR3 has 17 amino acids. CDR3 DNA is the only sequence kept; it has 51 bases, read in frame from the first base. Here V drops 3 bases and J drops 3 bases, and the junction holds 6 bases not matched to any gene. The germline V gene provides CDR1 SGDLS and CDR2 YYNGEE. The source material was peripheral blood. The V gene is TRBV9 and the J gene is TRBJ2-3; a stretch of 14 junction bases matches TRBD2. The origin of this receptor is a man between 60 and 75 years old with active or convalescent COVID-19. The sequenced DNA: TGTGCCAGCAGCGGGACTAGCGGGGGGCCCTGGACAGATACGCAGTATTTT. Protein translation: CASSGTSGGPWTDTQYF.